These 7 T cell receptor beta chains were all obtained from the same sample, sequenced in a study of blood T cells in healthy people across ages. Using a J-beta primer mix together with a sample-barcoded 5' primer, a second PCR was run for about 6 to 12 cycles. TCRdb used MiXCR to reprocess the 5' RACE reads, holding one entry per CDR3 protein. The data hold under 2,000,000 distinct CDR3 sequences, with roughly 50% observed a single time. Sequences were obtained from blood. The receptors derive from a woman in her thirties or forties in good health.

This clonotype was detected many times. The V call is TRBV29-1, the J call TRBJ2-7, with 9 bases that match TRBD1. V shed 5 bases and J 7 bases; nucleotides not matched to a gene: 9. The germline CDR1 and CDR2 sequences are SQVTM and ANQGSEA. The CDR3 length is 13 residues. This CDR3 reads CSVIRQGGREQYF. The CDR3 region has the DNA TGCAGCGTTATCCGACAGGGGGGTCGGGAGCAGTACTTC.

The chain links TRBV9 to TRBJ2-3; TRBD2 aligns across 9 bases. The CDR3 covers 16 residues. CDR1 and CDR2 (germline): SGDLS, YYNGEE. The V gene end was trimmed by 2 bases and the J gene end by 7 bases; junction bases not matched to a gene: 11. CDR3 residues: CASSVYAGGTAHTQYF. The CDR3 coding sequence is TGTGCCAGCAGCGTGTACGCGGGGGGGACGGCGCATACGCAGTATTTT. The variable domain in full, with the rest retrieved from reference TRBV9 and TRBJ2-3, is DSGVTQTPKHLITATGQRVTLRCSPRSGDLSVYWYQQSLDQGLQFLIQYYNGEERAKGNILERFSAQQFPDLHSELNLSSLELGDSALYFCASSVYAGGTAHTQYFGPGTRLTVL.

This chain joins TRBV7-2 and TRBJ2-1, with 7 bases identical to TRBD2. The J call is doubtful: the DNA matches TRBJ2-7 better. In germline, CDR1 is SGHTA, CDR2 FQGNSA. This CDR3 has 17 residues. CDR3 bases: TGTGCCAGCAGCTTAACCCAGAGACTAGCCCCCGGAGTCGAGCAGTACTTC. This sequence encodes CASSLTQRLAPGVEQYF.

This clonotype was counted a few times. The chain joins TRBV7-2 to TRBJ2-7, with D possibly being TRBD1 (5 bases). With 3 bases removed from V and 0 bases from J, the gap between germline ends came to 12 bases. The CDR3 runs 15 residues. Germline V lookup: CDR1 SGHTA, CDR2 FQGNSA. As DNA, the CDR3 is TGTGCCAGCAGCTTCGACAGCGCGAGCTCCTACGAGCAGTACTTC. Translated: CASSFDSASSYEQYF.

Remarks on this clonotype: This likely came from a read error, as a far larger clone is one base away. The V gene is TRBV5-1, the J gene TRBJ2-3, with D possibly TRBD2 on 6 matching bases. Per germline, CDR1 SGHRS and CDR2 YFSETQ. The CDR3 length is 14 residues. The CDR3 sequence: CANSLEGSTDTQYF. The CDR3 DNA is TGCGCCAACAGCTTGGAGGGGAGCACAGATACGCAGTATTTT.

V and J are TRBV20-1 and TRBJ2-3, with 11 positions matching TRBD2. This CDR3 has 15 residues. CDR1 DFQATT and CDR2 SNEGSKA come from the germline V gene (reference sequence). The chain's CDR3 is CVGTKTSGTTDTQYF. Here the CDR3 DNA reads TGCGTAGGAACCAAGACTAGCGGGACAACAGATACGCAGTATTTT.

This chain uses TRBV18 with TRBJ2-1; D may be TRBD2 (6 bases). V lost 1 base, J lost 8 bases, and 12 bases lay in between. The CDR3 loop spans 14 amino acids. The germline CDR1 and CDR2 sequences are KGHSH and LQKENI. CDR3 nucleotide sequence: TGTGCCAGCTCACCACTGGAGGGATGGGATGAGCAGTTCTTC. Translated, it gives CASSPLEGWDEQFF.